Listed below are T cell receptor beta chains from one sample, sequenced in a study of CD8 T cells in Susac syndrome. TCRdb analysed the immunoSEQ multiplex PCR reads with MiXCR anew, one entry per CDR3 protein. The profile shows about 120,000 distinct CDR3 sequences, roughly 95% of them singletons. Sequenced material: CD4+ T cells from PBMCs. Receptor source: a human donor with Susac syndrome. Each CDR3 is given with its conserved first and last residue. A D gene is named only where the DNA matches it firmly. Clone size is not always given. Where it is, it says once, few, many or a class for expanded clones.

clone_size	d_call	v_call	j_call	cdr3_aa	cdr3_nt
NA	NA	TRBV5-1	TRBJ2-7	CASSSPGYEQYF	TGCGCCAGCAGCTCCCCGGGCTACGAGCAGTACTTC
NA	NA	TRBV28	TRBJ2-5	CASSPRAEGETQYF	TGTGCCAGCAGTCCCCGGGCCGAGGGAGAGACCCAGTACTTC
NA	TRBD2	TRBV11-3	TRBJ2-2	CASSFRTSTNTGELFF	TGTGCCAGCAGCTTCAGGACTAGTACGAACACCGGGGAGCTGTTTTTT
NA	TRBD2	TRBV7-3	TRBJ2-1	CASSAGTSGYNEQFF	TGTGCCAGCAGCGCTGGGACTAGCGGATACAATGAGCAGTTCTTC
NA	NA	TRBV12-3/TRBV12-4	TRBJ1-5	CASSWELDQPQHF	TGTGCCAGCAGTTGGGAGTTGGACCAGCCCCAGCATTTT
once	TRBD1	TRBV20-1	TRBJ1-2	CSARQGARSYGYTF	TGCAGTGCTAGGCAGGGGGCGCGAAGCTATGGCTACACCTTC
NA	NA	TRBV9	TRBJ2-3	CASSPGAGTDTQYF	TGTGCCAGCAGCCCTGGTGCGGGCACAGATACGCAGTATTTT
NA	NA	TRBV11-1	TRBJ1-1	CASSLVGAKAFF	TGTGCCAGCAGCTTAGTCGGTGCGAAGGCTTTCTTT
NA	NA	TRBV6-1	TRBJ1-3	CASSERTGNTIYF	TGTGCCAGCAGTGAACGTACGGGAAACACCATATATTTT
NA	NA	TRBV18	TRBJ2-3	CASSPGADTQYF	TGTGCCAGCTCACCAGGGGCAGATACGCAGTATTTT
NA	TRBD2	TRBV2	TRBJ2-5	CASRLEAGAQETQYF	TGTGCCAGCAGACTGGAAGCGGGAGCCCAAGAGACCCAGTACTTC
NA	NA	TRBV5-1	TRBJ2-5	CASSWRAEETQYF	TGCGCCAGCAGCTGGAGGGCCGAAGAGACCCAGTACTTC
NA	NA	TRBV4-3	TRBJ2-1	CASSPDRGYNEQFF	TGCGCCAGCAGCCCAGATAGAGGTTACAATGAGCAGTTCTTC
NA	NA	TRBV7-2	TRBJ2-5	CASSLQMGLAQETQYF	TGTGCCAGCAGCCTACAAATGGGGCTAGCCCAAGAGACCCAGTACTTC
NA	NA	TRBV11-2	TRBJ2-7	CASTLGGGYEQYF	TGTGCCAGCACCCTCGGAGGCGGCTACGAGCAGTACTTC
NA	NA	TRBV30	TRBJ1-1	CAWSARLGTEAFF	TGTGCCTGGAGTGCACGTTTAGGGACTGAAGCTTTCTTT
NA	TRBD1	TRBV9	TRBJ2-2	CASSVLGQGSGELFF	TGTGCCAGCAGCGTCCTGGGACAGGGGTCGGGGGAGCTGTTTTTT
NA	NA	TRBV7-2	TRBJ1-1	CASSPRGPQGKNTEAFF	TGTGCCAGCAGCCCAAGGGGCCCACAGGGCAAGAACACTGAAGCTTTCTTT
NA	NA	TRBV11-2	TRBJ2-2	CASSPPGSVGELFF	TGTGCCAGCAGCCCACCGGGATCGGTCGGGGAGCTGTTTTTT
NA	TRBD2	TRBV5-1	TRBJ2-3	CASSLWWLGLAGGSPTDTQYF	TGCGCCAGCAGCTTGTGGTGGCTCGGACTAGCGGGAGGGTCGCCCACAGATACGCAGTATTTT
NA	NA	TRBV12-3/TRBV12-4	TRBJ1-6	CASSPSGGTYSPLHF	TGTGCCAGCAGTCCCTCGGGCGGCACTTATTCACCCCTCCACTTT
NA	TRBD2	TRBV20-1	TRBJ2-1	CSAPGLAGGSYNEQFF	TGCAGTGCTCCGGGACTAGCGGGAGGGTCCTACAATGAGCAGTTCTTC
NA	NA	TRBV25-1	TRBJ2-3	CASSIGTDTQYF	TGTGCCAGCAGTATTGGCACAGATACGCAGTATTTT
NA	NA	TRBV29-1	TRBJ1-1	CSVAGGSTEAFF	TGCAGCGTTGCTGGGGGATCTACTGAAGCTTTCTTT
NA	NA	TRBV24-1	TRBJ2-7	CATSEYEGEQYF	TGTGCCACCAGTGAATATGAGGGCGAGCAGTACTTC
NA	TRBD1	TRBV9	TRBJ1-3	CASSGPRGRVIGNTIYF	TGTGCCAGCAGCGGACCCAGGGGGCGAGTTATAGGAAACACCATATATTTT
NA	TRBD2	TRBV7-2	TRBJ2-7	CASSLGLAGYEQYF	TGTGCCAGCAGCTTGGGGCTAGCGGGCTACGAGCAGTACTTC
NA	NA	TRBV30	TRBJ1-2	CAWSLRVWYGYTF	TGTGCCTGGAGCCTCAGGGTTTGGTATGGCTACACCTTC
NA	NA	TRBV28	TRBJ2-5	CASSGNVETQYF	TGTGCCAGCAGTGGGAACGTGGAGACCCAGTACTTC
NA	NA	TRBV12-3/TRBV12-4	TRBJ2-5	CASSLVGTLDQYF	TGTGCCAGCAGTTTAGTCGGCACCTTGGACCAGTACTTC
NA	TRBD2	TRBV30	TRBJ2-7	CAWSVGGRREGEQYF	TGTGCCTGGAGTGTAGGTGGTAGGCGGGAGGGTGAGCAGTACTTC
NA	NA	TRBV6-5	TRBJ2-6	CASRKTPSGANVLTF	TGTGCCAGCAGAAAAACGCCTTCTGGGGCCAACGTCCTGACTTTC
NA	TRBD1	TRBV29-1	TRBJ1-2	CSATGQENYGYTF	TGCAGCGCCACCGGACAGGAGAACTATGGCTACACCTTC
NA	NA	TRBV5-6	TRBJ2-4	CASSSLQGGQLAQYF	TGTGCCAGCAGCTCCCTACAGGGTGGCCAACTAGCGCAGTACTTC
NA	TRBD2	TRBV4-2	TRBJ2-3	CASSQEGGRAGTDTQYF	TGTGCCAGCAGCCAAGAAGGCGGGAGGGCCGGCACAGATACGCAGTATTTT
NA	NA	TRBV2	TRBJ2-5	CASSGGETQYF	TGTGCCAGCAGTGGCGGGGAGACCCAGTACTTC
NA	TRBD2	TRBV5-4	TRBJ2-7	CASSIAGGPNEQYF	TGTGCCAGCAGTATAGCGGGAGGGCCCAACGAGCAGTACTTC
NA	NA	TRBV27	TRBJ1-5	CASSSKPGTNQPQHF	TGTGCCAGCAGTTCGAAACCAGGGACCAATCAGCCCCAGCATTTT
few	NA	TRBV18	TRBJ1-5	CASSRDSNQPQHF	TGTGCCAGCTCACGGGATAGCAATCAGCCCCAGCATTTT
NA	TRBD2	TRBV7-2	TRBJ2-2	CASSFGTIYTGELFF	TGTGCCAGCAGCTTCGGGACTATCTACACCGGGGAGCTGTTTTTT
NA	NA	TRBV12-3/TRBV12-4	TRBJ1-1	CASSPAVGEAFF	TGTGCCAGCAGTCCGGCGGTGGGTGAAGCTTTCTTT
NA	NA	TRBV7-2	TRBJ2-3	CASSAGDGTDTQYF	TGTGCCAGCAGCGCCGGCGACGGCACAGATACGCAGTATTTT